This TCR beta chain was identified in a study of blood T cell repertoires in COVID-19. Study-level background: From the United States, Italy and Spain came samples of acute and convalescent COVID-19.

Cohorts were determined from participant-reported clinical history. TCRdb's copy holds only in-frame clones and misses some; the assay was immunoSEQ multiplex PCR. The data contain about 480,000 clones, around nine tenths of them singletons. Germline CDR1 SGHVS, CDR2 FQNEAQ. Trimming took off 7 bases at V and 0 bases at J, with 7 bases between the two ends. The CDR3 length is 13 residues. Sequences were obtained from PBMCs or T cells enriched from blood (not recorded which). This TCR came from a woman between 40 and 50 years old who had recovered from COVID-19. This chain connects TRBV7-8 to TRBJ1-5; no clear D. The CDR3 spells CASTLNSNQPQHF. The DNA of the CDR3 is TGTGCCAGCACTTTAAATAGCAATCAGCCCCAGCATTTT.